The T cell receptor beta chain described here comes from a study of metastatic and nonmetastatic thyroid tumors. Turning to the study itself: Blood and tumor or nodule tissue repertoires from malignant and benign thyroid patients were compared. Study-wide points: Relative to benign nodules, malignant thyroid tumors were reportedly characterized by significantly elevated TCR beta diversity in blood and tumor.

Trimming took off 2 bases at V and 5 bases at J, with 11 bases between the two ends. Germline V lookup: CDR1 SGHRS, CDR2 YFSETQ. The CDR3 sequence is 14 residues long. Via MiXCR, TCRdb re-called the PCR reads. The table lists approximately 84,000 clones, under 15% of them singletons. This clone came up many times. What it binds is not known. Thyroid surgery was performed in patients who had received no treatment beforehand. This receptor was obtained from a female donor with papillary thyroid cancer or a benign thyroid nodule (not recorded which). Some clones in this sample may be carry-over from other donors' samples. The chain recombines TRBV5-1 with TRBJ1-5; D uncertain. The sample was blood. In DNA form, the CDR3 reads TGCGCCAGCAGCTTCGGTGCCGGAGATCAGCCCCAGCATTTT. Its translation: CASSFGAGDQPQHF.